Listed here is a single T cell receptor beta chain. The junction departs from germline at one end; a sequencing error may be responsible. Original processing notes: Counts of nucleated cells, estimated from reference gene primer amplification, were obtained. Assay used: immunoSEQ multiplex PCR; TCRdb lists only in-frame clones, some missing. V, J and clone size are those of that table, while D and trimming were read from the DNA. The sample shows tens of thousands of clones, approximately 87% of them seen only once. The CDR3 length is 16 residues. CDR1 is SGHNT, CDR2 YENEEA, per germline. This sample was included in a study of blood T cell repertoires in COVID-19. Looking at the study overall: Sources were T cells, B-cell-depleted T cells, or PBMCs; the material itself was cDNA or gDNA.

Sequences were obtained from peripheral blood. This TCR derives from a woman aged 55 to 70 with COVID-19, enrolled during active disease. This chain connects TRBV11-3 to TRBJ2-5; 10 bases line up with TRBD2. In DNA, the CDR3 is TGTGCCGGCAGCTTAAGGGCTAGCGGGAGTACAGAGACCCAGTACTTC. Translating it yields CAGSLRASGSTETQYF.